The source of this T cell receptor (beta chain) is a study of T cell responses to AZD1222 COVID-19 vaccine. In germline, CDR1 is LNHDA, CDR2 SQIVND (reference sequence). The CDR3 runs to 16 residues. V shed 5 bases and J shed 1 base, with 17 bases lying between them. Profiling relied on immunoSEQ multiplex PCR, and the TCRdb table lists in-frame clones only, not all of them. The data show some 130,000 clones, approximately 91% seen once. Sample: peripheral blood, taken 28 days after the second AZD1222 dose. The rearrangement links TRBV19 to TRBJ1-1, with D possibly TRBD1 on 6 matching bases. The receptor comes from an adult who received the AZD1222 COVID-19 vaccine. This CDR3 is CASSPKTGPGNTEAFF. CDR3 bases: TGTGCCAGTAGTCCAAAGACAGGACCGGGGAACACTGAAGCTTTCTTT.